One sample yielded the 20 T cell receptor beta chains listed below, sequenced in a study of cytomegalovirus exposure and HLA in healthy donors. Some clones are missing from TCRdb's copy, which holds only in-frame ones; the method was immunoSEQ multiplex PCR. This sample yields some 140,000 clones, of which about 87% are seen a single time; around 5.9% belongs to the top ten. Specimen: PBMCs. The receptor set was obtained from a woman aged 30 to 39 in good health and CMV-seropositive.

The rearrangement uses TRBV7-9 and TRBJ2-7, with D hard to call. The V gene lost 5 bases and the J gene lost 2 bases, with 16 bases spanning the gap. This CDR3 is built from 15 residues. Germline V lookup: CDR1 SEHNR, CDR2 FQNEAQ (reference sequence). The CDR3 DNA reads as TGTGCCAGCAGCCCCCGTTCGCAGGCTACCTACGAGCAGTACTTC. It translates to CASSPRSQATYEQYF.

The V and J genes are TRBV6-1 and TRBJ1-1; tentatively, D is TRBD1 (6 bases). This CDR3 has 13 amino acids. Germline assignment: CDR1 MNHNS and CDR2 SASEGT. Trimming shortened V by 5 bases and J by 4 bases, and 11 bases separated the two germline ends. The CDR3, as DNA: TGTGCCAGCAGTTCCTGGACAGCCACTGAAGCTTTCTTT. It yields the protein CASSSWTATEAFF.

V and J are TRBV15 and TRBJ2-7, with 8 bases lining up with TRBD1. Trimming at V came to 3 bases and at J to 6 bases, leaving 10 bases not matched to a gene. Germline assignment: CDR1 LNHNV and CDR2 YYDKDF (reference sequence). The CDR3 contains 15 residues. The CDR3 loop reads CATSSRDRHLGEQYF. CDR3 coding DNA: TGTGCCACCAGCAGCCGGGACAGGCACCTGGGCGAGCAGTACTTC. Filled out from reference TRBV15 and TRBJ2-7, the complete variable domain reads DAMVIQNPRYQVTQFGKPVTLSCSQTLNHNVMYWYQQKSSQAPKLLFHYYDKDFNNEADTPDNFQSRRPNTSFCFLDIRSPGLGDTAMYLCATSSRDRHLGEQYFGPGTRLTVT.

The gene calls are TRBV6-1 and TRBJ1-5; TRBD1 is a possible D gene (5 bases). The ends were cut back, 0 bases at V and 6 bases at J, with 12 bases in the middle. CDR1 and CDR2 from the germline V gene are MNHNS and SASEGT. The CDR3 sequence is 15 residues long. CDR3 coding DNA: TGTGCCAGCAGTGAAGCAGGGGAGGTTAGTCAGCCCCAGCATTTT. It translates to CASSEAGEVSQPQHF.

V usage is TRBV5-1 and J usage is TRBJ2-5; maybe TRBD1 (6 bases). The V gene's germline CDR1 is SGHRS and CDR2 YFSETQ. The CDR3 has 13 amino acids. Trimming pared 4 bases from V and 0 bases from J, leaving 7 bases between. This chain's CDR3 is CASSRDNQETQYF. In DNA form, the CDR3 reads TGCGCCAGCAGCAGGGACAACCAAGAGACCCAGTACTTC. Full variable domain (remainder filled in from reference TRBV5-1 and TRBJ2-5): KAGVTQTPRYLIKTRGQQVTLSCSPISGHRSVSWYQQTPGQGLQFLFEYFSETQRNKGNFPGRFSGRQFSNSRSEMNVSTLELGDSALYLCASSRDNQETQYFGPGTRLLVL.

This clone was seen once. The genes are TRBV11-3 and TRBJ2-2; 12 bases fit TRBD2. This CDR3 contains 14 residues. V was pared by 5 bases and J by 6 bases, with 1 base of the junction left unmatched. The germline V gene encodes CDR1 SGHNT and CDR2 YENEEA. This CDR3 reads CASSPSGGAGELFF. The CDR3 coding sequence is TGTGCCAGCAGCCCTAGCGGGGGGGCCGGGGAGCTGTTTTTT. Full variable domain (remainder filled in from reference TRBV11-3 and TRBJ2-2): EAGVVQSPRYKIIEKKQPVAFWCNPISGHNTLYWYLQNLGQGPELLIRYENEEAVDDSQLPKDRFSAERLKGVDSTLKIQPAELGDSAVYLCASSPSGGAGELFFGEGSRLTVL.

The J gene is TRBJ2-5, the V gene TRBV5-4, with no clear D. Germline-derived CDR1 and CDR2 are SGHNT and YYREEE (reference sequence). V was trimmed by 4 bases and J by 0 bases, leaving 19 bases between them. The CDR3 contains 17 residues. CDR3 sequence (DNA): TGTGCCAGCAGCCCCTCCGCCGATTACAATTACCAAGAGACCCAGTACTTC. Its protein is CASSPSADYNYQETQYF.

CDR3 sequence (DNA): TGTGCCAGCAGCCAGACCACTAGCGGGGCGGCTCAAGAGACCCAGTACTTC. Its protein is CASSQTTSGAAQETQYF. The chain links TRBV4-2 to TRBJ2-5, with 10 bases identical to TRBD2. The germline V gene has CDR1 LGHNA and CDR2 YNFKEQ. The CDR3 is 17 amino acids. Germline trimming cut 3 bases from V and 2 bases from J; bases unmatched to any gene: 9.

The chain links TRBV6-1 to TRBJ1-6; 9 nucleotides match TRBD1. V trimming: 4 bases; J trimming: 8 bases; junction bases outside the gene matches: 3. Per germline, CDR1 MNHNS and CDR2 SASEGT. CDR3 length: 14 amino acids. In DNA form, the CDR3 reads TGTGCCAGCAGTGGGGACAGGGCGTATTCACCCCTCCACTTT. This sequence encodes CASSGDRAYSPLHF.

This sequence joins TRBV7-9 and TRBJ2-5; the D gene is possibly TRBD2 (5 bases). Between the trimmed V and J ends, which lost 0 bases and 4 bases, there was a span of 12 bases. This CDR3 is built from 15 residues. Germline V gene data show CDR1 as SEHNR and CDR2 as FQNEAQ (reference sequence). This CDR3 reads CASSLALRDRETQYF. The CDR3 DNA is TGTGCCAGCAGCTTAGCTCTGAGGGATCGAGAGACCCAGTACTTC.

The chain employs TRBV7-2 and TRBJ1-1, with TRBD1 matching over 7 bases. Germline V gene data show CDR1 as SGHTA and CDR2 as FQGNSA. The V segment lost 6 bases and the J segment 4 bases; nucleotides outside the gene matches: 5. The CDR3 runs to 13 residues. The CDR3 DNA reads TGTGCCAGCAGTTTACAGGGGAGCACTGAAGCTTTCTTT. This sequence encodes CASSLQGSTEAFF.

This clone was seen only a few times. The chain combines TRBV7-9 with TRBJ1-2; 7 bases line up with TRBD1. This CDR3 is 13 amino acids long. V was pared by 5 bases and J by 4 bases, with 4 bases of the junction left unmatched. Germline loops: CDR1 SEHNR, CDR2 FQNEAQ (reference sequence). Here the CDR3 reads CASSLGTAYGYTF. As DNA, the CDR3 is TGTGCCAGCAGCCTCGGGACAGCCTATGGCTACACCTTC.

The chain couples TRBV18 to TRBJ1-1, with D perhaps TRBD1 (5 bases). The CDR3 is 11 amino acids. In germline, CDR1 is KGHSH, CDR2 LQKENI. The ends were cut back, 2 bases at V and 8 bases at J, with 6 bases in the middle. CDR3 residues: CASSPGGEAFF. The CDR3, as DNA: TGTGCCAGCTCACCAGGGGGGGAAGCTTTCTTT.

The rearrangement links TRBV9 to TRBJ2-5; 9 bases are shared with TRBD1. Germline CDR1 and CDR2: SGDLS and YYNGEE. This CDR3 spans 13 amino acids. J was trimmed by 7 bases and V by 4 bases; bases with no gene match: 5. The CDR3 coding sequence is TGTGCCAGCAGCCGACAGGGGGAAATGACCCAGTACTTC. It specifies CASSRQGEMTQYF.

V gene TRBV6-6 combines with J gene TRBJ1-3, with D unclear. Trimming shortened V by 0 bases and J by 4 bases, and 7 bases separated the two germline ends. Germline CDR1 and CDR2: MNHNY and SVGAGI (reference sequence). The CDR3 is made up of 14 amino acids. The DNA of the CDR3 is TGTGCCAGCAGTTACTCGGTCGCGGGAAACACCATATATTTT. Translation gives CASSYSVAGNTIYF.

CDR3 residues: CSVEDSGSTDTQYF. In DNA, the CDR3 is TGCAGCGTTGAAGATAGCGGGAGCACAGATACGCAGTATTTT. The chain couples TRBV29-1 to TRBJ2-3, with 7 bases fitting TRBD2. Germline values: CDR1 SQVTM, CDR2 ANQGSEA. Trimming cost V 0 bases and J 0 bases; bases outside gene matches: 0. The CDR3 has 14 amino acids.

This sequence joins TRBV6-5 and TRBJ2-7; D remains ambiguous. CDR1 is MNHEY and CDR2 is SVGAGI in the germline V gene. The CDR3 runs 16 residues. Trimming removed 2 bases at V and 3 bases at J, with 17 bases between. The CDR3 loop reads CASSYPRSLNSYEQYF. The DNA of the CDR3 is TGTGCCAGCAGTTACCCTCGTTCCTTAAATAGCTACGAGCAGTACTTC.

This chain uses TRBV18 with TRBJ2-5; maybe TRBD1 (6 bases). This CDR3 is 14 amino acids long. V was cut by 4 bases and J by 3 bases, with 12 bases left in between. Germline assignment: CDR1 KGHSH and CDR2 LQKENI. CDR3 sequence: CASSQNQGKETQYF. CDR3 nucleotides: TGTGCCAGCTCACAAAACCAGGGGAAAGAGACCCAGTACTTC.

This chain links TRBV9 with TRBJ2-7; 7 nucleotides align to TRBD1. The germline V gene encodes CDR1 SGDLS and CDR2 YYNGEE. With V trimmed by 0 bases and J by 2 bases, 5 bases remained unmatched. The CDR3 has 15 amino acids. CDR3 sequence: CASSVAETGTYEQYF. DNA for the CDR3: TGTGCCAGCAGCGTAGCAGAGACAGGGACCTACGAGCAGTACTTC.

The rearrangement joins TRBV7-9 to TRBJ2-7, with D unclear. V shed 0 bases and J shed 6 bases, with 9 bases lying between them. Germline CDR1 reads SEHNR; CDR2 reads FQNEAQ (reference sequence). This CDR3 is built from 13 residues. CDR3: CASSLAPTSEQYF. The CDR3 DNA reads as TGTGCCAGCAGCTTAGCCCCGACAAGCGAGCAGTACTTC.